This passage covers 14 T cell receptor beta chains from one sample sequenced in a study of blood T cell repertoires in COVID-19. This table comes from immunoSEQ multiplex PCR, and its TCRdb copy is limited to in-frame clones, with some not included. The sample holds 50,000 to 75,000 clones, around 79% seen once. The sample was peripheral blood. These receptors were collected from a man between 60 and 75 years old with acute or convalescent COVID-19.

This clone was seen a single time. CDR3 region: CASSRDRAGGYTF. The DNA for the CDR3 is TGCGCCAGCAGCCGTGACAGGGCTGGTGGCTACACCTTC. V and J are TRBV5-1 and TRBJ1-2; TRBD1 matches 7 bases. CDR3 length equals 13 residues. The germline V gene encodes CDR1 SGHRS and CDR2 YFSETQ. The V segment lost 4 bases and the J segment 7 bases; nucleotides outside the gene matches: 7.

The gene calls are TRBV4-2 and TRBJ1-1; the match to TRBD1 covers 10 bases. The length of the CDR3 is 15 residues. From germline, CDR1 is LGHNA and CDR2 YNFKEQ. V shed 3 bases, J shed 6 bases, and the junction held 7 bases outside the gene matches. The CDR3 sequence is CASSQGDRGEAEAFF. The CDR3 nucleotides read TGTGCCAGCAGCCAGGGGGACAGGGGCGAAGCTGAAGCTTTCTTT.

V is TRBV24-1 and J is TRBJ2-1, with a possible D match to TRBD1 (6 bases). Trimming cost V 4 bases and J 11 bases, with 14 bases left between them. Germline CDR1 is KGHDR and CDR2 is SFDVKD. The CDR3 spans 13 residues. CDR3 DNA sequence: TGTGCCACCAGTGACAGAACAGGGATGAAGCAGTTCTTC. As protein: CATSDRTGMKQFF.

The chain couples TRBV28 to TRBJ2-3, with TRBD2 matching over 7 bases. V gave up 6 bases and J gave up 3 bases; unmatched junction bases: 9. Per germline, CDR1 MDHEN and CDR2 SYDVKM. This CDR3 has 15 residues. The CDR3 coding sequence is TGTGCCAGCAGCCCCGCGGGAGCTCGGACAGATACGCAGTATTTT. Translated: CASSPAGARTDTQYF.

The V gene is TRBV11-2, the J gene TRBJ1-1, with 8 positions matching TRBD1. CDR3 length: 16 amino acids. The germline V gene encodes CDR1 SGHAT and CDR2 FQNNGV. V was clipped by 5 bases and J by 5 bases; unmatched bases: 13. CDR3 region: CASSPWGRTGRTEAFF. The DNA for the CDR3 is TGTGCCAGCAGCCCCTGGGGACGGACAGGGCGGACTGAAGCTTTCTTT. The whole variable domain, filled in from reference TRBV11-2 and TRBJ1-1, reads EAGVAQSPRYKIIEKRQSVAFWCNPISGHATLYWYQQILGQGPKLLIQFQNNGVVDDSQLPKDRFSAERLKGVDSTLKIQPAKLEDSAVYLCASSPWGRTGRTEAFFGQGTRLTVV.

The V gene is TRBV7-9, the J gene TRBJ2-7; the match to TRBD2 covers 10 bases. There are 16 residues in the CDR3. V lost 5 bases and J lost 1; bases outside the gene matches: 8. The V gene's germline CDR1 is SEHNR and CDR2 FQNEAQ (reference sequence). The CDR3 DNA sequence: TGTGCCAGCAGCCCTATACTAGCGGGACTGTCCTACGAGCAGTACTTC. Translation gives CASSPILAGLSYEQYF.

The genes are TRBV7-3 and TRBJ2-3; 7 bases fit TRBD2. CDR3 length equals 15 residues. The germline gives CDR1 SGHTA, CDR2 FQGTGA. V was clipped by 1 base and J by 2 bases; unmatched bases: 3. CDR3 sequence reads: CASSLSGRTTDTQYF. CDR3 DNA sequence: TGTGCCAGCAGCTTAAGCGGGAGAACCACAGATACGCAGTATTTT.

The chain couples TRBV10-3 to TRBJ2-1, with 11 bases lining up with TRBD2. The germline V gene has CDR1 ENHRY and CDR2 SYGVKD. The trim removed 7 bases at V and 13 bases at J, leaving 9 bases unmatched. CDR3 length: 13 amino acids. CDR3 residues: CAIKIAGGTGQFF. DNA for the CDR3: TGTGCCATCAAGATAGCGGGAGGGACTGGTCAGTTCTTC.

This chain uses TRBV5-1 with TRBJ2-7, with D uncertain. This CDR3 spans 11 amino acids. Trimming cost V 0 bases and J 6 bases, with 4 bases left between them. Germline-derived CDR1 and CDR2 are SGHRS and YFSETQ. The CDR3 is CASSLASEQYF. The CDR3, as DNA: TGCGCCAGCAGCTTGGCTAGCGAGCAGTACTTC. Supplemented by reference TRBV5-1 and TRBJ2-7, the full variable domain reads KAGVTQTPRYLIKTRGQQVTLSCSPISGHRSVSWYQQTPGQGLQFLFEYFSETQRNKGNFPGRFSGRQFSNSRSEMNVSTLELGDSALYLCASSLASEQYFGPGTRLTVT.

The chain has TRBV20-1 and TRBJ2-2; maybe TRBD2 (6 bases). The V and J ends lost 3 bases and 9 bases respectively, with 17 bases between them. Germline V gives CDR1 DFQATT, CDR2 SNEGSKA (reference sequence). The CDR3 has 14 amino acids. The CDR3 nucleotides are TGCAGTGCTAGTGGAGCGGGCAAAGTAAGGGAGCTGTTTTTT. Translated: CSASGAGKVRELFF.

The rearrangement uses TRBV15 and TRBJ1-5; the D gene is possibly TRBD1 (5 bases). Germline assignment: CDR1 LNHNV and CDR2 YYDKDF (reference sequence). V shed 0 bases and J shed 3 bases, with 21 bases lying between them. The CDR3 spans 19 residues. CDR3 sequence: CATSRDLRGQGGINQPQHF. The DNA of the CDR3 is TGTGCCACCAGCAGAGATCTTCGTGGGCAGGGCGGAATCAATCAGCCCCAGCATTTT.

The chain recombines TRBV11-2 with TRBJ2-7; 7 bases agree with TRBD2. The ends lost 2 bases at V and 6 bases at J; junction bases unmatched: 1. The CDR3 has 12 residues. Germline CDR1 reads SGHAT; CDR2 reads FQNNGV. CDR3 sequence: CASSLSGGEQYF. The CDR3 coding sequence is TGTGCCAGCAGCTTATCGGGGGGCGAGCAGTACTTC. Filled out from reference TRBV11-2 and TRBJ2-7, the complete variable domain reads EAGVAQSPRYKIIEKRQSVAFWCNPISGHATLYWYQQILGQGPKLLIQFQNNGVVDDSQLPKDRFSAERLKGVDSTLKIQPAKLEDSAVYLCASSLSGGEQYFGPGTRLTVT.

The chain recombines TRBV7-9 with TRBJ2-7, with D unresolved. The CDR3 extends over 14 amino acids. The ends were cut back, 1 base at V and 7 bases at J, with 14 bases in the middle. Germline lookup yields CDR1 SEHNR and CDR2 FQNEAQ (reference sequence). The CDR3 region is CASSLGSQVKEQYF. The CDR3 nucleotides are TGTGCCAGCAGCTTAGGATCCCAGGTGAAGGAGCAGTACTTC.

V gene TRBV12-5 combines with J gene TRBJ1-1; possible D gene TRBD1, 5 bases. V was cut by 2 bases and J by 4 bases, with 11 bases left in between. Per the germline V gene, CDR1 is LGHNT and CDR2 is FRNRAP. CDR3 length: 14 residues. In DNA form, the CDR3 reads TGTGCTAGTGGTTTGTCGGGGGGAGCCACTGAAGCTTTCTTT. This gives the protein CASGLSGGATEAFF.